Detailed here is one TCR beta chain. Antigen: not known. The data were obtained in a study of Tregs in tolerant kidney transplant recipients. Study results and limitations: This study did not directly address biological reproducibility.

V was shortened by 7 bases and J by 6 bases, with 12 bases between the two germline ends. Germline CDR1 reads MNHEY; CDR2 reads SMNVEV (reference sequence). This CDR3 region has 12 residues. Sequencing used immunoSEQ multiplex PCR; TCRdb keeps in-frame clones, though not all of them. The repertoire includes about 60,000 clones, 80% to 95% of them detected once, and about a tenth sits in the top ten. Thawed PBMCs were FACS-sorted into unstimulated CD4+CD25+CD127- regulatory T cells, CD4+CD25- non-regulatory cells, CD4 and CD8 cells. This chain connects TRBV27 to TRBJ1-2; D is ambiguous. This receptor was taken from a human donor who received a combined kidney and bone marrow transplant. The starting material was CD8+ T cells from blood, obtained before the transplant. CDR3: CASKRVRDGYTF. For the CDR3, the DNA is TGTGCCAGCAAGAGGGTGAGGGATGGCTACACCTTC.